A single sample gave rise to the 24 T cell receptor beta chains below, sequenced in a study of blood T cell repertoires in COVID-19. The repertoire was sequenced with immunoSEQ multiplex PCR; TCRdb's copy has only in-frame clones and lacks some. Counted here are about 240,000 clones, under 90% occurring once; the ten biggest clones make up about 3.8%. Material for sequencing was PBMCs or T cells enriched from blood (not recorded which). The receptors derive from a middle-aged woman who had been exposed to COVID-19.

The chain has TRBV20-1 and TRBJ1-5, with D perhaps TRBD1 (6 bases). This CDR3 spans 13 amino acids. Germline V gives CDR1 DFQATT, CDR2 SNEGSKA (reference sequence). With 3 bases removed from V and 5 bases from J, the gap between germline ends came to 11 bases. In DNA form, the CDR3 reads TGCAGTGCTAGTACAGGGTCGGATCAGCCCCAGCATTTT. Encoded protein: CSASTGSDQPQHF.

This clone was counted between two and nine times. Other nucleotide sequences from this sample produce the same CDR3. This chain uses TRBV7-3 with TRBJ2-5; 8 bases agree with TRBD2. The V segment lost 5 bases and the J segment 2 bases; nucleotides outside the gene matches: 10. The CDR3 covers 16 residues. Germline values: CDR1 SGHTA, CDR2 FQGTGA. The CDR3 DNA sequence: TGTGCCAGCAGCCGAACCGGGACTAGTTTACAAGAGACCCAGTACTTC. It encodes CASSRTGTSLQETQYF.

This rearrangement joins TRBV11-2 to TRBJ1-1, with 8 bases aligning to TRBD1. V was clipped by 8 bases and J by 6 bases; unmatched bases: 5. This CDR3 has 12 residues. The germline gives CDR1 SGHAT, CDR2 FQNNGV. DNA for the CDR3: TGTGCCAGCTGTACAGGGGGATCTGAAGCTTTCTTT. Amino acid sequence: CASCTGGSEAFF.

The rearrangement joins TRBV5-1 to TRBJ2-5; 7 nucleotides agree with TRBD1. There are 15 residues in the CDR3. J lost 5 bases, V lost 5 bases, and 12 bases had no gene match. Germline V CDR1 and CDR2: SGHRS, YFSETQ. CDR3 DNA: TGCGCCAGCAGGAGGAATCCACAGGGGACGGAGACCCAGTACTTC. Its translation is CASRRNPQGTETQYF.

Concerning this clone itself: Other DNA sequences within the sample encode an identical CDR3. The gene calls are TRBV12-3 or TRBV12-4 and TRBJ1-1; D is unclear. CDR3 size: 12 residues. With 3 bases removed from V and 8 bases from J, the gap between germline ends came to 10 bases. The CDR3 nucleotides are TGTGCCAGCAGTTTGGGAGCGGGCGAAGCTTTCTTT. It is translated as CASSLGAGEAFF.

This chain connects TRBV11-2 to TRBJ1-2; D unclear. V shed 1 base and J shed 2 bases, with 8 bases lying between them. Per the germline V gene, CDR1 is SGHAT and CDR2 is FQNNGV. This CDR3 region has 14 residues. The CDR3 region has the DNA TGTGCCAGCAGCTTAGCTTCAGTGAACTATGGCTACACCTTC. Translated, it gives CASSLASVNYGYTF.

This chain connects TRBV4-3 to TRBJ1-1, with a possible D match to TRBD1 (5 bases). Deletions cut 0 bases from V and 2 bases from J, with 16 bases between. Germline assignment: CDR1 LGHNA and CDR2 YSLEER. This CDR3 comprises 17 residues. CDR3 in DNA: TGCGCCAGCAGCCAAGATTGGGGCGCCAGGATCAACACTGAAGCTTTCTTT. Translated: CASSQDWGARINTEAFF.

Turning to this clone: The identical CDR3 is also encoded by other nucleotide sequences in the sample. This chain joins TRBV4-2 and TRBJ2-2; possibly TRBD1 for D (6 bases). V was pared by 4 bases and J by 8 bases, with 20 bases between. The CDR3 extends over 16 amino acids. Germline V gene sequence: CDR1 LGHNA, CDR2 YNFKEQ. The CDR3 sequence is CASSPTQGGVTGELFF. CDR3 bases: TGTGCCAGCAGCCCTACACAGGGTGGAGTCACTGGGGAGCTGTTTTTT.

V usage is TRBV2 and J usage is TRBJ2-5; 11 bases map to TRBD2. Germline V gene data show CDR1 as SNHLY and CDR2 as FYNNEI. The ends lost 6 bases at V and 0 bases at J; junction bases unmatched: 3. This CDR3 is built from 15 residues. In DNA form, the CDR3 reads TGTGCCAGCAGAGCTAGCGGGGGGAACCAAGAGACCCAGTACTTC. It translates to CASRASGGNQETQYF.

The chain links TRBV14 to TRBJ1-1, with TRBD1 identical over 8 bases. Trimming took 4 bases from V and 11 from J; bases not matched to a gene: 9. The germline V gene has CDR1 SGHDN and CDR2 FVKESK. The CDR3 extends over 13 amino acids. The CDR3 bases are TGTGCCAGCAGCCTGACAGGGGCCGGCTCGGCTTTCTTT. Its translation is CASSLTGAGSAFF.

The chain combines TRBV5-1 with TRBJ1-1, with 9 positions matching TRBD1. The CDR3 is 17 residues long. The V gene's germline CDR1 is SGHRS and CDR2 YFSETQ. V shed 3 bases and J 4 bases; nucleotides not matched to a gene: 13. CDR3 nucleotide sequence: TGCGCCAGCAGCTCCTATACATGGGACAGGGTGAGCACTGAAGCTTTCTTT. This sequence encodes CASSSYTWDRVSTEAFF.

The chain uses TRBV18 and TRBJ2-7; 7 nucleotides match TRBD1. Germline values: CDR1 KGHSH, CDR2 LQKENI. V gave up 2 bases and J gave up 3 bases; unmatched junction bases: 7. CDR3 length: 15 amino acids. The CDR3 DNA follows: TGTGCCAGCTCACCAAGGGGGCGTACGGGCTACGAGCAGTACTTC. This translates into CASSPRGRTGYEQYF.

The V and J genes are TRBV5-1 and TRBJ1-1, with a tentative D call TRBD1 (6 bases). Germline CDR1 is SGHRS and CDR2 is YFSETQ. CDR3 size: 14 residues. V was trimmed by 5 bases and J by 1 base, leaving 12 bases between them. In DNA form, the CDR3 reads TGCGCCAGCAGGGAGGGGGAGGGGAACACTGAAGCTTTCTTT. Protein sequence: CASREGEGNTEAFF.

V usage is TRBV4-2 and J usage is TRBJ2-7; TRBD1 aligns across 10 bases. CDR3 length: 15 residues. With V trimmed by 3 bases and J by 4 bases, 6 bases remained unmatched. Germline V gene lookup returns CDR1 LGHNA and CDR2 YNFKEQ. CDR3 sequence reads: CASSQNPGQGYEQYF. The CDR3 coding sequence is TGTGCCAGCAGCCAGAACCCGGGACAGGGGTACGAGCAGTACTTC.

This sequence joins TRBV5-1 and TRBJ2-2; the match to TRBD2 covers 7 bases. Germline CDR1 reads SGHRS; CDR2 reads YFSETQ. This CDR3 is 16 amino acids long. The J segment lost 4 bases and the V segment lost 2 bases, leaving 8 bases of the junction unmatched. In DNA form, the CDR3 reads TGCGCCAGCAGCTTCCGAGCGGGGTTCGGCACCGGGGAGCTGTTTTTT. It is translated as CASSFRAGFGTGELFF.

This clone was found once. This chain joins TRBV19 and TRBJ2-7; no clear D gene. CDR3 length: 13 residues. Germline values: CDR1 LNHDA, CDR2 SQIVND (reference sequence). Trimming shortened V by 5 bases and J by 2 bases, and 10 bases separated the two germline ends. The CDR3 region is CASSDGAAYEQYF. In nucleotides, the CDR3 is TGTGCCAGTAGTGATGGCGCGGCCTACGAGCAGTACTTC.

Written as DNA, the CDR3 is TGCAGCGTTGATGGGGGACGGGACAGGATGAACACTGAAGCTTTCTTT. This sequence encodes CSVDGGRDRMNTEAFF. The rearrangement links TRBV29-1 to TRBJ1-1, with 8 bases identical to TRBD1. The CDR3 consists of 16 residues. The junction had 9 bases not matched to a gene; V was cut back by 3 bases and J by 0 bases. CDR1 is SQVTM, CDR2 ANQGSEA, per germline. The full variable domain, in which reference TRBV29-1 and TRBJ1-1 provide the parts outside the CDR3, is SAVISQKPSRDICQRGTSLTIQCQVDSQVTMMFWYRQQPGQSLTLIATANQGSEATYESGFVIDKFPISRPNLTFSTLTVSNMSPEDSSIYLCSVDGGRDRMNTEAFFGQGTRLTVV.

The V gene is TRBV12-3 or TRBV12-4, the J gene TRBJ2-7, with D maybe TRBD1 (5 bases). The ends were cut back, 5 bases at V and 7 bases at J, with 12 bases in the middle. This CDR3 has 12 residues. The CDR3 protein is CASSLRVGEQYF. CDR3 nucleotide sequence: TGTGCCAGCAGTCTCAGGGTTGGGGAGCAGTACTTC.

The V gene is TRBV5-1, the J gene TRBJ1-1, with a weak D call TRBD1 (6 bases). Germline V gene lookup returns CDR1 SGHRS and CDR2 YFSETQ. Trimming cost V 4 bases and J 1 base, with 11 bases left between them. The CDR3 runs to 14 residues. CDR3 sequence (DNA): TGCGCCAGCAGCCCGGACAGCTCGAACACTGAAGCTTTCTTT. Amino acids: CASSPDSSNTEAFF.

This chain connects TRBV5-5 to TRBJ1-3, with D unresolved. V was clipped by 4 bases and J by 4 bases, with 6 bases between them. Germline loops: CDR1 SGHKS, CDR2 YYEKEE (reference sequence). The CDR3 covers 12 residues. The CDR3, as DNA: TGTGCCAGCAGCGCGGAGGGAAACACCATATATTTT. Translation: CASSAEGNTIYF.

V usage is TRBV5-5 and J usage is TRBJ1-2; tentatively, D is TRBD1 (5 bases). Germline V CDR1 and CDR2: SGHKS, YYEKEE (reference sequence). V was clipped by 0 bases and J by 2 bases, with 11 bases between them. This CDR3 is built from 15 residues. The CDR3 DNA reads TGTGCCAGCAGCTTGGAGGAGGGGAAGAACTATGGCTACACCTTC. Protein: CASSLEEGKNYGYTF.

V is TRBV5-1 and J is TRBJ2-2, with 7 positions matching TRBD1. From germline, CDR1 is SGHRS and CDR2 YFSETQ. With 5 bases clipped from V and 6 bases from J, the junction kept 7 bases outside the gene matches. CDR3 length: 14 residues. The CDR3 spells CASRRDSAAGELFF. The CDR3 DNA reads TGCGCCAGCAGAAGGGACAGTGCGGCCGGGGAGCTGTTTTTT.

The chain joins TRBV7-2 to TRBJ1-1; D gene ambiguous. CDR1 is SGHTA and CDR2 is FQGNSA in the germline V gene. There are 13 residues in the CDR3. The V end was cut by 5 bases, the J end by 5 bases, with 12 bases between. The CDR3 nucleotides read TGTGCCAGCAGCCGCATTCCGGGGACTGAAGCTTTCTTT. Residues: CASSRIPGTEAFF.

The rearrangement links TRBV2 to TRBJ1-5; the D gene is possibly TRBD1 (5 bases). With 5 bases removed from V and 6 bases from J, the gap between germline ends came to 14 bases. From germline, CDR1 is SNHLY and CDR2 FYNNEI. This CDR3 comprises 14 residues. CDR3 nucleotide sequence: TGTGCCAGCAGTAGGGTGACAGCGGGTCAGCCCCAGCATTTT. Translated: CASSRVTAGQPQHF.